This TCR beta chain is from a study of shared T cell receptors in the human thymus. CDR1 is SGHRS and CDR2 is YFSETQ in the germline V gene. The CDR3 length is 17 residues. V shed 4 bases, J shed 5 bases, and the junction held 13 bases outside the gene matches. Produced via immunoSEQ multiplex PCR; TCRdb's table is partial and in-frame only. The data hold approximately 490,000 clones, with 78% observed a single time. This sample was also put to use in a study of human thymus T cells. That source adds: The donor group consisted of healthy Finnish infants who were having corrective surgery for congenital heart defects. Thymus tissue was removed during corrective cardiac surgery. Related research has reported that thymic repertoires overlap highly among unrelated individuals.

V usage is TRBV5-1 and J usage is TRBJ2-1, with 9 nucleotides matching TRBD1. Sequenced input: thymocytes. This TCR was recovered from a boy less than two years old with a congenital heart defect. This CDR3 is CASSAANLQGAHNEQFF. Here the CDR3 DNA reads TGCGCCAGCAGCGCCGCGAACTTACAGGGGGCACACAATGAGCAGTTCTTC.